This TCR beta chain stems from a study of T cell changes during pregnancy in multiple sclerosis. Trimming left V 2 bases short and J 8 bases short, with 12 bases between. CDR1 and CDR2 from the germline V gene are GTSNPN and SVGIG (reference sequence). This CDR3 spans 12 amino acids. Assay: immunoSEQ multiplex PCR; the TCRdb copy retains only in-frame clones and omits some. Altogether roughly 100,000 clones are present, about nine tenths being singletons, with the ten largest covering 3.1%. The sequence was obtained from a female donor with multiple sclerosis, enrolled in a pregnancy study. V usage is TRBV30 and J usage is TRBJ1-2, with D perhaps matching TRBD1 (5 bases). The specimen comprised peripheral blood, sampled in the second trimester of pregnancy. The CDR3 DNA follows: TGTGCCTGGAGTACGGACGGGGGAGGCTACACCTTC. This translates into CAWSTDGGGYTF. Full variable domain (remainder filled in from reference TRBV30 and TRBJ1-2): SQTIHQWPATLVQPVGSPLSLECTVEGTSNPNLYWYRQAAGRGLQLLFYSVGIGQISSEVPQNLSASRPQDRQFILSSKKLLLSDSGFYLCAWSTDGGGYTFGSGTRLTVV.